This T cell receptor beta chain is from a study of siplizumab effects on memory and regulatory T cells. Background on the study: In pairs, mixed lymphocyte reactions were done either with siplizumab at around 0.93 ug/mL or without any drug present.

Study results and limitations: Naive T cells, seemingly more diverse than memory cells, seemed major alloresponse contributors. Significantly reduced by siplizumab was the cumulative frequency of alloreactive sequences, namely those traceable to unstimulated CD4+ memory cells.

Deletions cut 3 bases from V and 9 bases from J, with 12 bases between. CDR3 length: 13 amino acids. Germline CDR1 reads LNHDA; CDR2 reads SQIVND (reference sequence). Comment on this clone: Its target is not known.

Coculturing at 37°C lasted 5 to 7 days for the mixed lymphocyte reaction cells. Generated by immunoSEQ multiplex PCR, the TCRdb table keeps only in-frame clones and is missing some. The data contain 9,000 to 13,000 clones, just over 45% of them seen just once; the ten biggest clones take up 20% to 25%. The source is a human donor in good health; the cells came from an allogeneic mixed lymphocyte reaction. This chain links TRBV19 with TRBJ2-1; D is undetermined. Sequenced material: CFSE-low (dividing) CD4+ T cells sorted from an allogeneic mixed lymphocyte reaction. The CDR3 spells CASSIDPSTEQFF. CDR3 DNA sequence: TGTGCCAGTAGTATCGACCCCAGCACTGAGCAGTTCTTC.